The next 2 T cell receptor beta chains were all read from a single sample in a study of technical replicates of blood from a few donors. Assay: immunoSEQ multiplex PCR; the TCRdb copy retains only in-frame clones and omits some. The sample holds about 73,000 clones, just over 90% seen once. The sample consisted of T cells isolated from PBMCs. All receptors derive from a human donor in good health.

V and J are TRBV5-1 and TRBJ2-7, with a possible D match to TRBD1 (5 bases). The V end lost 1 base, the J end lost 2 bases, and 10 bases lay between the germline ends. The CDR3 consists of 14 residues. Germline CDR1 and CDR2: SGHRS and YFSETQ. This CDR3 is CASSLPDSPYEQYF. CDR3 nucleotides: TGCGCCAGCAGCTTGCCAGACAGCCCCTACGAGCAGTACTTC. Complete variable domain (other parts from reference TRBV5-1 and TRBJ2-7): KAGVTQTPRYLIKTRGQQVTLSCSPISGHRSVSWYQQTPGQGLQFLFEYFSETQRNKGNFPGRFSGRQFSNSRSEMNVSTLELGDSALYLCASSLPDSPYEQYFGPGTRLTVT.

This chain connects TRBV7-8 to TRBJ2-3, with 12 bases identical to TRBD2. Germline CDR1 SGHVS, CDR2 FQNEAQ. This CDR3 has 20 amino acids. J was trimmed by 3 bases and V by 4 bases; bases with no gene match: 17. The CDR3 is CASSSSSWTSGIRRTDTQYF. CDR3 sequence (DNA): TGTGCCAGCAGCTCCAGCTCATGGACTAGCGGGATTAGACGGACAGATACGCAGTATTTT.